This entry lists 32 T cell receptor beta chains sequenced from one sample in a study of monozygotic twins with inflammatory bowel disease. After re-calling the 5' RACE reads, TCRdb lists one entry per CDR3 protein, DNA absent. The table gives about 160,000 distinct CDR3 sequences; the top ten clones make up under 3.5% of it. What was sequenced was blood. Receptor source: a human donor with ulcerative colitis or Crohn's disease, or a healthy co-twin of an affected twin (not recorded which).

The rearrangement links TRBV29-1 to TRBJ2-2; TCRdb gives TRBD2 as the D gene, but with no DNA this cannot be confirmed. The CDR3 is made up of 19 amino acids. Germline V lookup: CDR1 SQVTM, CDR2 ANQGSEA. CDR3 protein: CSVSPGLAGSPANTGELFF.

The J gene is TRBJ1-4, the V gene TRBV28. Germline assignment: CDR1 MDHEN and CDR2 SYDVKM. This CDR3 has 16 amino acids. The CDR3: CASSFVGPTTNEKLFF.

CDR3 loop: CASSPLDWVGTEAFF. The chain couples TRBV14 to TRBJ1-1. This CDR3 contains 15 residues. Germline V gene lookup returns CDR1 SGHDN and CDR2 FVKESK.

The V call is TRBV5-1, the J call TRBJ1-3; TCRdb calls TRBD1, which cannot be checked without DNA. CDR1 and CDR2 from the germline V gene are SGHRS and YFSETQ. The CDR3 is made up of 14 amino acids. This CDR3 reads CASSISGTTDTIYF.

This chain links TRBV3-1 with TRBJ2-3; TCRdb's D gene call, TRBD1, goes unchecked for lack of DNA. Germline V CDR1 and CDR2: LGHDT, YNNKEL (reference sequence). This CDR3 is 16 amino acids long. CDR3 in amino acids: CASSPYLTGSTDTQYF.

The chain joins TRBV5-4 to TRBJ2-5; there is no DNA to check the TCRdb D call of TRBD1. The CDR3 is 13 amino acids. Germline CDR1 SGHNT, CDR2 YYREEE (reference sequence). CDR3 residues: CASSPGQEGTQYF. The full variable domain, rest sourced from reference TRBV5-4 and TRBJ2-5, is ETGVTQSPTHLIKTRGQQVTLRCSSQSGHNTVSWYQQALGQGPQFIFQYYREEENGRGNFPPRFSGLQFPNYSSELNVNALELDDSALYLCASSPGQEGTQYFGPGTRLLVL.

The gene calls are TRBV5-1 and TRBJ1-5. Germline lookup yields CDR1 SGHRS and CDR2 YFSETQ. The CDR3 length is 14 residues. Here the CDR3 reads CASSLDNSNQPQHF.

This CDR3 reads CASRPTGIYGYTF. This chain connects TRBV5-6 to TRBJ1-2; TCRdb indicates TRBD1, and absent DNA this call remains unverified. In germline, CDR1 is SGHDT, CDR2 YYEEEE. CDR3 length: 13 residues.

The chain links TRBV5-1 to TRBJ2-7; TCRdb names TRBD2, which stays unverified in the absence of DNA. In germline, CDR1 is SGHRS, CDR2 YFSETQ. This CDR3 contains 15 residues. The CDR3 sequence is CASSVGSGNNYEQYF.

The gene calls are TRBV29-1 and TRBJ1-1; without DNA, the TCRdb call of TRBD1 cannot be checked. Germline CDR1 is SQVTM and CDR2 is ANQGSEA. This CDR3 comprises 13 residues. This CDR3 is CSDRTGSGTEAFF.

This rearrangement joins TRBV10-3 to TRBJ2-7. The V gene's germline CDR1 is ENHRY and CDR2 SYGVKD. The CDR3 has 12 amino acids. CDR3 in amino acids: CAISGPAYEQYF.

This chain connects TRBV6-5 to TRBJ2-1; TCRdb's D gene call, TRBD2, goes unchecked for lack of DNA. The CDR3 runs to 17 residues. Germline CDR1 reads MNHEY; CDR2 reads SVGAGI. CDR3 sequence: CASSYSFRARRDNEQFF.

The chain has TRBV19 and TRBJ2-1. This CDR3 is 11 amino acids long. In germline, CDR1 is LNHDA, CDR2 SQIVND (reference sequence). The CDR3 reads CASCLNNEQFF.

The chain joins TRBV10-3 to TRBJ2-1; the D call of TRBD1 rests on TCRdb alone, since no DNA is present to check it. The CDR3 is 17 amino acids. Germline assignment: CDR1 ENHRY and CDR2 SYGVKD. The CDR3 loop reads CAISEGRGERSYNEQFF.

The chain recombines TRBV5-4 with TRBJ1-4; TCRdb outputs TRBD1, but without DNA this stays unchecked. The CDR3 runs 16 residues. In germline, CDR1 is SGHNT, CDR2 YYREEE (reference sequence). The CDR3 protein is CASSLPLGQGNEKLFF.

This chain connects TRBV7-9 to TRBJ1-1; TCRdb's assignment of TRBD1 cannot be checked, as there is no DNA. The CDR3 is 14 amino acids. CDR1 and CDR2 (germline): SEHNR, FQNEAQ (reference sequence). The CDR3 region is CASSSLQGTLAAFF. The full variable domain, in which reference TRBV7-9 and TRBJ1-1 provide the parts outside the CDR3, is DTGVSQNPRHKITKRGQNVTFRCDPISEHNRLYWYRQTLGQGPEFLTYFQNEAQLEKSRLLSDRFSAERPKGSFSTLEIQRTEQGDSAMYLCASSSLQGTLAAFFGQGTRLTVV.

J is TRBJ2-2 and V is TRBV7-3; TCRdb names TRBD2, which stays unverified in the absence of DNA. This CDR3 is 15 amino acids long. Per the germline V gene, CDR1 is SGHTA and CDR2 is FQGTGA. The CDR3 reads CASSLWGVNTGELFF.

The V and J genes are TRBV7-2 and TRBJ1-3. The germline CDR1 and CDR2 sequences are SGHTA and FQGNSA. CDR3 length: 16 amino acids. CDR3 sequence reads: CASSLEPGLSGNTIYF.

The chain joins TRBV5-6 to TRBJ1-1. This CDR3 is built from 16 residues. Germline assignment: CDR1 SGHDT and CDR2 YYEEEE. The chain's CDR3 is CASSLGTEHGNTEAFF.

The chain couples TRBV6-6 to TRBJ1-2. The CDR3 has 12 residues. Germline V gives CDR1 MNHNY, CDR2 SVGAGI (reference sequence). The CDR3 is CASSFGSYGYTF.

The chain carries TRBV7-3 and TRBJ1-1. Germline values: CDR1 SGHTA, CDR2 FQGTGA. The CDR3 sequence is 15 residues long. CDR3 protein: CASSSKPGENTEAFF.

The chain is built from TRBV19 and TRBJ1-6; the D call of TRBD1 rests on TCRdb alone, since no DNA is present to check it. Germline CDR1 is LNHDA and CDR2 is SQIVND (reference sequence). CDR3 length equals 13 residues. The CDR3: CATSGQGGSPLHF.

The chain couples TRBV30 to TRBJ1-1. CDR3 length: 11 residues. CDR1 is GTSNPN, CDR2 SVGIG, per germline (reference sequence). The CDR3: CAGQVGTEAFF.

The rearrangement uses TRBV7-9 and TRBJ2-6; TCRdb designates TRBD1, a call that cannot be tested without DNA. The germline gives CDR1 SEHNR, CDR2 FQNEAQ (reference sequence). The CDR3 runs 16 residues. CDR3 sequence: CASSLGGGTGANVLTF.

The rearrangement uses TRBV5-1 and TRBJ2-1; TCRdb's D gene call, TRBD2, goes unchecked for lack of DNA. The CDR3 has 18 amino acids. Germline CDR1 and CDR2: SGHRS and YFSETQ. The CDR3 protein is CASSEGLAGGRSYNEQFF.

The chain joins TRBV4-1 to TRBJ2-7; TCRdb's assignment of TRBD1 cannot be checked, as there is no DNA. Germline V lookup: CDR1 MGHRA, CDR2 YSYEKL. The CDR3 covers 16 residues. The CDR3 sequence: CASSQDPFRDPYEQYF.

The V gene is TRBV10-2, the J gene TRBJ1-2; TCRdb picks TRBD1, but there is no DNA to check that call. This CDR3 comprises 13 residues. Germline assignment: CDR1 WSHSY and CDR2 SAAADI. CDR3 residues: CASANQGNYGYTF.

V is TRBV4-1 and J is TRBJ1-4; absent DNA, TCRdb's TRBD1 call cannot be checked. Germline V lookup: CDR1 MGHRA, CDR2 YSYEKL. This CDR3 comprises 15 residues. The CDR3 sequence: CASSRTGQRNEKLFF.

The chain carries TRBV29-1 and TRBJ2-2; the TRBD2 assignment by TCRdb is unverifiable without DNA. Per germline, CDR1 SQVTM and CDR2 ANQGSEA. This CDR3 has 14 residues. The CDR3 here is CSVVGGRRPGELFF.

J is TRBJ1-6 and V is TRBV20-1; absent DNA, TCRdb's TRBD1 call cannot be checked. The V gene's germline CDR1 is DFQATT and CDR2 SNEGSKA (reference sequence). This CDR3 is built from 15 residues. CDR3 loop: CSAPAWAGGQSPLHF.

The chain employs TRBV12-3 or TRBV12-4 and TRBJ2-5; the TCRdb call, TRBD1, lacks DNA for checking. The length of the CDR3 is 17 residues. The CDR3 is CASTLLELGTPIETQYF.

The chain couples TRBV12-3 or TRBV12-4 to TRBJ1-5; the D call from TCRdb, TRBD1, cannot be confirmed without DNA. The CDR3 is made up of 16 amino acids. CDR3 amino acids: CASSLNWGASNQPQHF.